Presented here are 5 T cell receptor beta chains from one specimen sequenced in a study of T-cell reconstitution after alpha-beta-depleted transplantation in children. Preparation of the TCRbeta library involved a method that used unique molecular identifiers. Each CDR3 protein is one row after TCRdb ran MiXCR on the PCR reads. The sample has around 700,000 distinct CDR3 sequences, about 12% seen once. This material consisted of PBMCs, taken before TCRalphabeta/CD19-depleted stem cell transplant. The receptor source for this set is a girl aged 2 to 10 with congenital amegakaryocytic thrombocytopenia, due to receive a stem cell transplant.

Concerning this clonotype: This clone may be a read error of a much larger clone one base away. The rearrangement joins TRBV28 to TRBJ2-7, with TRBD1 as a possible D gene (6 bases). Trimming cost V 8 bases and J 5 bases, with 16 bases left between them. The CDR3 consists of 13 residues. Per germline, CDR1 MDHEN and CDR2 SYDVKM. CDR3 sequence: CASGAGVLDEQYF. The CDR3 DNA is TGTGCCAGCGGGGCAGGGGTTTTGGACGAGCAGTACTTC.

The chain links TRBV4-1 to TRBJ2-1, with D uncertain. V lost 0 bases and J lost 7, with 7 bases in between. CDR1 MGHRA and CDR2 YSYEKL come from the germline V gene. The CDR3 length is 13 residues. The CDR3 loop reads CASSQDSGNEQFF. The CDR3 nucleotides are TGCGCCAGCAGCCAAGATAGTGGAAATGAGCAGTTCTTC.

The sample holds one count of this clonotype. The chain recombines TRBV5-5 with TRBJ1-5; TRBD1 might be the D (5 bases). The CDR3 is made up of 13 amino acids. CDR1 and CDR2 from the germline V gene are SGHKS and YYEKEE (reference sequence). V lost 3 bases to trimming and J lost 7 bases, with 11 bases between them. The CDR3 reads CASSWDGRQPQHF. CDR3 coding DNA: TGTGCCAGCAGCTGGGACGGTCGCCAGCCCCAGCATTTT. The full variable domain, its missing parts supplied by reference TRBV5-5 and TRBJ1-5, is DAGVTQSPTHLIKTRGQQVTLRCSPISGHKSVSWYQQVLGQGPQFIFQYYEKEERGRGNFPDRFSARQFPNYSSELNVNALLLGDSALYLCASSWDGRQPQHFGDGTRLSIL.

The chain recombines TRBV11-2 with TRBJ2-3; D is perhaps TRBD1 (5 bases). V dropped 4 bases and J dropped 2 bases, with 13 bases sitting between them. The CDR3 has 15 residues. Germline lookup yields CDR1 SGHAT and CDR2 FQNNGV. In DNA, the CDR3 is TGTGCCAGCAGCTCAAACAGGATTTACACAGATACGCAGTATTTT. Translating gives CASSSNRIYTDTQYF.

Only a few counts were recorded for this clonotype. The chain recombines TRBV29-1 with TRBJ2-5; no clear D. CDR1 is SQVTM, CDR2 ANQGSEA, per germline. Trimming pared 3 bases from V and 5 bases from J, leaving 16 bases between. This CDR3 contains 14 residues. CDR3 coding DNA: TGCAGCGTTGATAGGTTTAGCCTTAGCGAGACCCAGTACTTC. Protein: CSVDRFSLSETQYF.